The 24 T cell receptor beta chains presented below share a single source sample, sequenced in a study of T cells in Graves' hyperthyroidism and ophthalmopathy. Template material for amplifying TCR beta CDR3 regions consisted of RNA transcripts. Researchers ran a first-round RT-PCR on the TCR CDR3 using the HTBI primer set. TCRdb reprocessed the multiplex PCR reads via MiXCR and lists one record per CDR3 protein. The table lists nearly 600,000 distinct CDR3 sequences, approximately 15% of them singletons. Sequencing input: blood. The receptors were sampled from a woman younger than 45 with Graves' hyperthyroidism that later progressed to Graves' ophthalmopathy.

The gene calls are TRBV7-9 and TRBJ1-2; the D gene is possibly TRBD1 (5 bases). The CDR3 totals 15 residues. From germline, CDR1 is SEHNR and CDR2 FQNEAQ (reference sequence). Trimming took off 5 bases at V and 4 bases at J, with 17 bases between the two ends. For the CDR3, the DNA is TGTGCCAGCAGCCAATCAACTACAGGTCTCTATGGCTACACCTTC. Encoded protein: CASSQSTTGLYGYTF.

This clonotype was counted ten times or more. The rearrangement uses TRBV7-2 and TRBJ1-2; 8 bases are shared with TRBD1. After removal of 5 bases from V and 4 bases from J, the junction contained 9 bases not matched to a gene. Germline CDR1 and CDR2: SGHTA and FQGNSA. This CDR3 region has 15 residues. The CDR3 is CASSPSGQGAYGYTF. In DNA form, the CDR3 reads TGTGCCAGCAGCCCTAGTGGGCAGGGGGCCTATGGCTACACCTTC.

This clonotype was picked up many times. The CDR3 DNA is TGTGCCAGCAGTTTATTTGCGGGAACTCTGGGCGAGCAGTACTTC. It is translated as CASSLFAGTLGEQYF. V usage is TRBV28 and J usage is TRBJ2-7; TRBD2 is a possible D gene (6 bases). The V gene's germline CDR1 is MDHEN and CDR2 SYDVKM. CDR3 length equals 15 residues. The V end lost 1 base, the J end lost 6 bases, and 16 bases lay between the germline ends. Looking up the rest from reference TRBV28 and TRBJ2-7 gives the full variable domain: DVKVTQSSRYLVKRTGEKVFLECVQDMDHENMFWYRQDPGLGLRLIYFSYDVKMKEKGDIPEGYSVSREKKERFSLILESASTNQTSMYLCASSLFAGTLGEQYFGPGTRLTVT.

This clonotype was detected ten times or more. The rearrangement links TRBV28 to TRBJ2-7; weak D call: TRBD2 (5 bases). CDR1 is MDHEN, CDR2 SYDVKM, per germline. The CDR3 consists of 18 residues. V was shortened by 4 bases and J by 1 base, with 23 bases between the two germline ends. The CDR3 coding sequence is TGTGCCAGCAGTTCGGCAGCGGAGTCGCCTACCCCTTCCTACGAGCAGTACTTC. The encoded protein is CASSSAAESPTPSYEQYF.

This clonotype was recorded at least ten times. The junction differs from germline at one of its ends, possibly a read error. The chain has TRBV5-1 and TRBJ2-1; a weak D match, TRBD2 (6 bases). The CDR3 is made up of 15 amino acids. Germline CDR1 is SGHRS and CDR2 is YFSETQ. The CDR3, as DNA: TGTGCCAGCAGCTTAGGAGGGGTATCCTACAATGAGCAGTTCTTC. Its protein is CASSLGGVSYNEQFF.

This clonotype showed up many times. V gene TRBV7-2 combines with J gene TRBJ2-3; D may match TRBD1 or TRBD2 (5 bases each). This CDR3 contains 15 residues. Looked up from germline, CDR1 is SGHTA and CDR2 is FQGNSA. V lost 2 bases to trimming and J lost 2 bases, with 11 bases between them. The CDR3 coding sequence is TGTGCCAGCAGCTTACTGGGGGAACCCACAGATACGCAGTATTTT. Its protein is CASSLLGEPTDTQYF.

The chain couples TRBV11-2 to TRBJ2-3; TRBD1 might be the D (6 bases). Trimming stripped 5 bases from V and 0 bases from J, with 18 bases between. Germline-derived CDR1 and CDR2 are SGHAT and FQNNGV. The CDR3 is 17 residues long. DNA of the CDR3: TGTGCCAGCAGCCCAGGCTGGGGGCAGGATAGCACAGATACGCAGTATTTT. It translates to CASSPGWGQDSTDTQYF. Full variable domain (rest looked up from reference TRBV11-2 and TRBJ2-3): EAGVAQSPRYKIIEKRQSVAFWCNPISGHATLYWYQQILGQGPKLLIQFQNNGVVDDSQLPKDRFSAERLKGVDSTLKIQPAKLEDSAVYLCASSPGWGQDSTDTQYFGPGTRLTVL.

This chain joins TRBV4-1 and TRBJ1-1; TRBD1 aligns across 10 bases. CDR3 length: 14 residues. Germline V gene sequence: CDR1 MGHRA, CDR2 YSYEKL. J gave up 5 bases and V 3 bases, and 3 bases lay outside the gene matches. CDR3 sequence (DNA): TGCGCCAGCAGCCAGGACAGGGGGAGTACTGAAGCTTTCTTT. Its protein is CASSQDRGSTEAFF.

This clonotype showed up many times. The V call is TRBV7-2, the J call TRBJ2-7; 7 bases agree with TRBD2. J was trimmed by 0 bases and V by 0 bases; bases with no gene match: 2. Per the germline V gene, CDR1 is SGHTA and CDR2 is FQGNSA. There are 15 residues in the CDR3. CDR3 in amino acids: CASSLAGLVSYEQYF. CDR3 DNA sequence: TGTGCCAGCAGCTTAGCAGGACTAGTCTCCTACGAGCAGTACTTC.

This clonotype was seen many times. The rearrangement joins TRBV11-2 to TRBJ2-3, with D perhaps TRBD2 (6 bases). The germline CDR1 and CDR2 sequences are SGHAT and FQNNGV. The length of the CDR3 is 16 residues. Trimming shortened V by 3 bases and J by 6 bases, and 19 bases separated the two germline ends. CDR3: CASSFSGGKLRDTQYF. The DNA of the CDR3 is TGTGCCAGCAGCTTCTCTGGAGGGAAGTTACGCGATACGCAGTATTTT.

J is TRBJ2-7 and V is TRBV9, with 7 bases fitting TRBD1. The CDR3 sequence is 14 residues long. V shed 3 bases, J shed 0 bases, and the junction held 3 bases outside the gene matches. The germline V gene encodes CDR1 SGDLS and CDR2 YYNGEE. For the CDR3, the DNA is TGTGCCAGCAGCGGGACAGGATACTCCTACGAGCAGTACTTC. It specifies CASSGTGYSYEQYF.

The rearrangement joins TRBV6-2 or TRBV6-3 to TRBJ2-7; D gene uncertain. The CDR3 totals 14 residues. CDR1 MNHEY and CDR2 SVGEGT come from the germline V gene. V lost 8 bases, J lost 0 bases, and 14 bases lay in between. CDR3 protein: CASGIAPYSYEQYF. The CDR3 nucleotides read TGTGCCAGCGGAATAGCTCCCTACTCCTACGAGCAGTACTTC.

On this clonotype itself: This clone may be a read error of a much larger clone one base away. V usage is TRBV20-1 and J usage is TRBJ1-6; no reliable D call. V lost 0 bases to trimming and J lost 6 bases, with 9 bases between them. This CDR3 is built from 14 residues. Germline V gene sequence: CDR1 DFQATT, CDR2 SNEGSKA (reference sequence). CDR3 loop: CSAREEWPNSPLHF. The CDR3 DNA reads TGCAGTGCTAGAGAAGAGTGGCCTAATTCACCCCTCCACTTT.

This clonotype was seen many times. The chain links TRBV27 to TRBJ1-1; 7 bases are shared with TRBD1. The germline V gene encodes CDR1 MNHEY and CDR2 SMNVEV (reference sequence). V dropped 5 bases and J dropped 7; count of bases not matched to a gene: 13. There are 15 residues in the CDR3. The DNA for the CDR3 is TGTGCCAGCAGTCCTCTAGATGGACAGGAACTTGAAGCTTTCTTT. This gives the protein CASSPLDGQELEAFF.

This clonotype was seen repeatedly, ten times or more. The chain's CDR3 is CASSPIIEGYEQYF. DNA for the CDR3: TGTGCCAGCAGCCCCATAATCGAAGGATACGAGCAGTACTTC. The V gene is TRBV11-2, the J gene TRBJ2-7; no clear D. Deletions cut 5 bases from V and 4 bases from J, with 15 bases between. This CDR3 is built from 14 residues. In germline, CDR1 is SGHAT, CDR2 FQNNGV.

This clonotype has just a few counts. The chain links TRBV19 to TRBJ1-4; 7 positions match TRBD1. The CDR3 runs 15 residues. Trimming took 3 bases from V and 8 from J; bases not matched to a gene: 9. The germline V gene has CDR1 LNHDA and CDR2 SQIVND (reference sequence). CDR3 in amino acids: CASSIATGAGEKLFF. The CDR3 bases are TGTGCCAGTAGTATCGCAACAGGGGCTGGGGAAAAACTGTTTTTT.

This clonotype appeared many times. This chain connects TRBV20-1 to TRBJ2-7; 10 bases are a match to TRBD1. The V gene end was trimmed by 5 bases and the J gene end by 4 bases; junction bases not matched to a gene: 5. CDR1 and CDR2 from the germline V gene are DFQATT and SNEGSKA (reference sequence). The CDR3 consists of 13 residues. The DNA for the CDR3 is TGCAGTGCTGGCCGACAGGGGGCGTACGAGCAGTACTTC. Translation gives CSAGRQGAYEQYF.

In its sample, this clonotype was seen many times. The chain has TRBV9 and TRBJ1-1; D unclear. The CDR3 is 13 amino acids. V lost 2 bases and J 6 bases, leaving 11 bases between the germline ends. Germline V lookup: CDR1 SGDLS, CDR2 YYNGEE. The CDR3 region has the DNA TGTGCCAGCAGCGTCTCGGCAGGTCCTGAAGCTTTCTTT. Its translation: CASSVSAGPEAFF.

In this sample, this clonotype turned up many times. The V and J genes are TRBV28 and TRBJ2-1, with 12 positions matching TRBD2. V gave up 5 bases and J gave up 1 base; unmatched junction bases: 12. The CDR3 length is 19 residues. Germline CDR1 reads MDHEN; CDR2 reads SYDVKM. CDR3 bases: TGTGCCAGCAGTACCCAGCCGGGGACTAGCGGGTTATCCTACAATGAGCAGTTCTTC. Translated: CASSTQPGTSGLSYNEQFF.

The rearrangement links TRBV7-2 to TRBJ2-7; 10 positions agree with TRBD2. Germline V gene lookup returns CDR1 SGHTA and CDR2 FQGNSA. CDR3 size: 13 residues. Unmatched junction bases numbered 10, after V lost 5 bases and J lost 12 bases. The CDR3 spells CASSNSAGGRRYF. The CDR3 DNA reads TGTGCCAGCAGCAATTCAGCGGGAGGGAGGCGGTACTTC.

This clonotype was recorded many times. The chain couples TRBV7-9 to TRBJ2-3, with 7 positions matching TRBD1. V lost 8 bases, J lost 5 bases, and 1 base stayed unmatched. The CDR3 runs to 11 residues. In germline, CDR1 is SEHNR, CDR2 FQNEAQ (reference sequence). CDR3 sequence reads: CASSGGDTQYF. The CDR3, as DNA: TGTGCCAGCTCAGGGGGAGATACGCAGTATTTT.

There are many counts of this clonotype. The chain is built from TRBV7-2 and TRBJ2-2; no clear D. Germline CDR1 reads SGHTA; CDR2 reads FQGNSA. This CDR3 has 13 residues. The germline V and J ends were trimmed by 5 bases and 4 bases, with 8 bases remaining between them. The CDR3 loop reads CASSKDFTGELFF. CDR3 DNA sequence: TGTGCCAGCAGCAAGGATTTCACCGGGGAGCTGTTTTTT.

This clonotype has a single count. The rearrangement uses TRBV19 and TRBJ2-1; D possibly corresponds to TRBD2 (5 bases). Trimming took 0 bases from V and 6 from J, leaving 15 bases between them. Germline loops: CDR1 LNHDA, CDR2 SQIVND (reference sequence). The CDR3 is 16 residues long. CDR3 in DNA: TGTGCCAGTAGTATAGATCGGGGATGGGGTCTCAATGAGCAGTTCTTC. As protein: CASSIDRGWGLNEQFF.

This chain uses TRBV7-2 with TRBJ2-7; D gene unclear. V was shortened by 1 base and J by 3 bases, with 13 bases between the two germline ends. CDR3 size: 15 residues. In germline, CDR1 is SGHTA, CDR2 FQGNSA. CDR3 nucleotides: TGTGCCAGCAGCTTAGTAGGAAGATCTGGCTACGAGCAGTACTTC. Amino acid sequence: CASSLVGRSGYEQYF.